This TCR beta chain was captured by sequencing in a study of human thymus T cells. Notes on the study in general: Within thymic and blood repertoires, V and J gene usage appeared to be biased.

Details on this clone: The antigen remains unidentified.

V lost 1 base to trimming and J lost 0 bases; unmatched junction nucleotides: 3. This CDR3 is 15 amino acids long. CDR1 GTSNPN and CDR2 SVGIG come from the germline V gene (reference sequence). Method: immunoSEQ multiplex PCR; TCRdb's copy keeps in-frame clones and lacks some. The sample consists of about 78,000 clones, 95% to 98% of them appearing once. Resections from corrective heart surgery supplied the thymus tissue. The chain couples TRBV30 to TRBJ2-7; 10 bases line up with TRBD1. The source material was thymus tissue. This TCR came from a boy under two years old with a congenital heart defect but otherwise immunologically healthy. The DNA for the CDR3 is TGTGCCTGGAGTGCGGGACAGGGGAGCTCCTACGAGCAGTACTTC. Its protein is CAWSAGQGSSYEQYF.